Here is one T cell receptor beta chain with its context. The data stem from a study of blood T cell repertoires in COVID-19. Study information: Acute-phase and convalescent COVID-19 samples originated in the United States, Italy and Spain. PBMCs, B-cell-depleted T cells, or T cells were the source of the cDNA or gDNA that made up the material.

Per the study methods: Quantification of nucleated cells was approximated via reference gene primer amplification. Profiled with immunoSEQ multiplex PCR; TCRdb holds only in-frame clones, not every one. V, J and clone size were drawn from that table, and D and trimming were deduced from the DNA. Here the sample spans tens of thousands of clones, 80% to 90% being singletons. This CDR3 region has 13 residues. The germline gives CDR1 SGHAT, CDR2 FQNNGV. V was trimmed by 7 bases and J by 4 bases, leaving 13 bases between them. The rearrangement links TRBV11-2 to TRBJ1-2, with D possibly TRBD1 on 5 matching bases. The receptor was derived from a woman over 75 with acute or convalescent COVID-19. The sample comprised peripheral blood. The CDR3 coding sequence is TGTGCCAGCACCGTCACAGGTAGCTATGGCTACACCTTC. Translating it yields CASTVTGSYGYTF.